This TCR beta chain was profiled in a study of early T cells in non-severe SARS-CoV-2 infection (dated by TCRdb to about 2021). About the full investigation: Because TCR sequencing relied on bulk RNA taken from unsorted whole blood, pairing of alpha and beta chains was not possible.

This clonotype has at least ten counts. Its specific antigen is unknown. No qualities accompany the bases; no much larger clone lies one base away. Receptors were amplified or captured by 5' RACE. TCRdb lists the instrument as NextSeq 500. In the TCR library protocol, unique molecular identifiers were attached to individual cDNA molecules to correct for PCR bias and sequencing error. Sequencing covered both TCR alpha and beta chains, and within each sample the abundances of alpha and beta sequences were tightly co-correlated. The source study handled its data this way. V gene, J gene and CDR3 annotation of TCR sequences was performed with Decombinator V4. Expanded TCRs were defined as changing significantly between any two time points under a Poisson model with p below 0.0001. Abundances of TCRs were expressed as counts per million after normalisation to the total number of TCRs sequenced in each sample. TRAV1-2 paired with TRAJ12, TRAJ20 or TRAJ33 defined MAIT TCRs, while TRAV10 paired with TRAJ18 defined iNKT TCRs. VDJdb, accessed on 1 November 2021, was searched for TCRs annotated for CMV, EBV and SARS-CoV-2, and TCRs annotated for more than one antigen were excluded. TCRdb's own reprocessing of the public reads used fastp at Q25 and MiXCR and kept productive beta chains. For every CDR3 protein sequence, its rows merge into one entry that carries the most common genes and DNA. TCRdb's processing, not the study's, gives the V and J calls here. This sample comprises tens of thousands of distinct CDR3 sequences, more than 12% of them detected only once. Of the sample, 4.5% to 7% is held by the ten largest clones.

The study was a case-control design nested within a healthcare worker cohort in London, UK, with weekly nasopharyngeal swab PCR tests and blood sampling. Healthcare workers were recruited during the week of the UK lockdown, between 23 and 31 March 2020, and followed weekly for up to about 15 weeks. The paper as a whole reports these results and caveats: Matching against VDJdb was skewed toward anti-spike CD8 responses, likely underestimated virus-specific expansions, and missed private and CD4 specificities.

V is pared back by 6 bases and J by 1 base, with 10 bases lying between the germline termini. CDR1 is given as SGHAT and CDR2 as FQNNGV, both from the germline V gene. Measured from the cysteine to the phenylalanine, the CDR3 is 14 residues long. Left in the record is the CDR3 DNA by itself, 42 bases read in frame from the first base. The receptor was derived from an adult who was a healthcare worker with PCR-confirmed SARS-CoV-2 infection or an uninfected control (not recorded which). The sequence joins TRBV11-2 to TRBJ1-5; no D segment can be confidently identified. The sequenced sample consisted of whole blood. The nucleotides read TGTGCCAGCAGTCTAGGACCCAGCAATCAGCCCCAGCATTTT. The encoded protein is CASSLGPSNQPQHF.